This T cell receptor beta chain was found in a study of T cells after somatic rescue of genetic block (dated by TCRdb to 2020 to 2022). General notes on the study: The study assessed how robust, over the long term, a T-cell system was when the system had developed through somatic rescue of a genetic block in T-cell development.

This clone was detected only once. Which antigen it targets is not known. Base qualities are not at hand, and no much larger clone is one base apart. Library preparation was by the immunoSEQ multiplex PCR assay. TCRdb's version of the immuneACCESS table is confined to in-frame rearrangements and falls short of the full clone set. An unresolved V gene accounts for under half of the shortfall where checked; the remainder is of unknown origin. In all, the sample holds 55,000 to 75,000 clones, and around 90% of those were seen once. The ten largest account for around 3% of the sample. The sequence was obtained from a man in his forties. The sample taken for sequencing was peripheral blood mononuclear cells (PBMCs).

The CDR3: CASSLRPTLASSGPYEQYF. The bases read TGTGCCAGCAGCTTAAGGCCCACCTTGGCCTCTAGCGGTCCCTACGAGCAGTACTTC. Rearrangement joined TRBV7-8 to TRBJ2-7, with TRBD2 matching 7 junction bases. V and J are trimmed by 2 bases and 2 bases, and the gene matches miss 18 bases of the junction. From cysteine to phenylalanine, the CDR3 is 19 amino acids long. Only the CDR3 DNA is retained, 57 bases long and in frame from the first base. From a lookup of the germline V gene, CDR1 and CDR2 are SGHVS and FQNEAQ.